This T cell receptor beta chain was identified during a study of cytomegalovirus exposure and HLA in healthy donors. General study results and limits: Roughly uniform sequencing depth across donors was assumed, possibly incorrectly. Analysis was carried out at a later point, and it linked a missense DCLRE1C variant to TCR beta V- and J-gene trimming. In all likelihood, a cluster of highly shared sequence variants was a sequencing artifact.

Concerning this clone: Its antigen is not known.

PCR involved 60 Vbeta and 13 Jbeta primers. Produced via immunoSEQ multiplex PCR; TCRdb's table is partial and in-frame only. Here the sample spans 55,000 to 65,000 clones, 65% to 85% being singletons. Sequencing was carried out using PBMCs. This TCR derives from a woman younger than 45 in good health and CMV-seronegative.

The CDR3 region is CASSTRVHDEQFF. The CDR3 nucleotides are TGTGCCAGTAGTACCAGGGTTCACGATGAGCAGTTCTTC. The chain is built from TRBV19 and TRBJ2-1; tentative D call: TRBD1 (5 bases). Deletions cut 4 bases from V and 8 bases from J, with 12 bases between. Looked up from germline, CDR1 is LNHDA and CDR2 is SQIVND (reference sequence). This CDR3 region has 13 residues. Full variable domain (missing parts from reference TRBV19 and TRBJ2-1): DGGITQSPKYLFRKEGQNVTLSCEQNLNHDAMYWYRQDPGQGLRLIYYSQIVNDFQKGDIAEGYSVSREKKESFPLTVTSAQKNPTAFYLCASSTRVHDEQFFGPGTRLTVL.